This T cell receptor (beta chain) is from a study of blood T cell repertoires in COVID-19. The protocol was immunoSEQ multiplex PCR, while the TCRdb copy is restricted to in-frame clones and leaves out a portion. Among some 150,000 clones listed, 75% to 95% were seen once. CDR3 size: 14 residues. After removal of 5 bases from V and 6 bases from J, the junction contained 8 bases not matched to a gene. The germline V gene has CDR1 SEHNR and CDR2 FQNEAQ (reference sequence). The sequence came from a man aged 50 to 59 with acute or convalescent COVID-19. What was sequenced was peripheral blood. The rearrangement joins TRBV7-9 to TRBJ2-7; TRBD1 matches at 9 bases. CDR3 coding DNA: TGTGCCAGCAGCGAATACAGGGGGCGGTCCGAGCAGTACGTC. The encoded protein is CASSEYRGRSEQYV.